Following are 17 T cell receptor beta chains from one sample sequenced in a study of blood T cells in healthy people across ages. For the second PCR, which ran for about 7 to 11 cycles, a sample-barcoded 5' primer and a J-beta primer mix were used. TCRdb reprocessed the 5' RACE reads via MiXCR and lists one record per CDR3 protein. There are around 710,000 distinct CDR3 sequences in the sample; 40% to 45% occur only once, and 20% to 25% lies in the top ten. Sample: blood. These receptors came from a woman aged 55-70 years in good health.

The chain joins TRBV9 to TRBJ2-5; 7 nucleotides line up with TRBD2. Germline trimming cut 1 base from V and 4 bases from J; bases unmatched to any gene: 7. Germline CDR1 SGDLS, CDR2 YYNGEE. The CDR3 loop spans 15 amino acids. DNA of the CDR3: TGTGCCAGCAGCGTATCTCTGGGGGGGGTAGAGACCCAGTACTTC. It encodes CASSVSLGGVETQYF.

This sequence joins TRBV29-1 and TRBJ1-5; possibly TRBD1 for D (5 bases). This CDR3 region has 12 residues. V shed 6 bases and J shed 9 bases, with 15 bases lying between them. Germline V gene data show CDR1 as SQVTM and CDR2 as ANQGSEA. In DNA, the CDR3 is TGCAGCGTGAAGGGGTTGGGGGGGCCCCAGCATTTT. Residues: CSVKGLGGPQHF.

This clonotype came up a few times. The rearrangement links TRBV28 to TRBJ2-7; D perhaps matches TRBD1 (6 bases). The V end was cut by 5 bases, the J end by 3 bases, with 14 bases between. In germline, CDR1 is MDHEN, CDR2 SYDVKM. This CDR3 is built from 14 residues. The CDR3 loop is CASSLQGQNYEQYF. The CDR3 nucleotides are TGTGCCAGCAGTCTCCAGGGGCAGAACTACGAGCAGTACTTC.

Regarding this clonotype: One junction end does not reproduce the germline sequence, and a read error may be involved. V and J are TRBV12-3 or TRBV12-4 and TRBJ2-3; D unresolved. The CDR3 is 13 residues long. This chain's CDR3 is CASSVAQADTQYF. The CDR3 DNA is TGTGCCAGCAGTGTAGCCCAGGCTGATACGCAGTATTTT.

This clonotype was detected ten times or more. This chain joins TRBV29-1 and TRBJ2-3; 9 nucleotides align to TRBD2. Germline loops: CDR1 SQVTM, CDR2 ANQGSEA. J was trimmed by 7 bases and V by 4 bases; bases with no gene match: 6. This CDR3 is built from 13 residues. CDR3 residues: CSVVWTSVNTQYF. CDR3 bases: TGCAGCGTTGTCTGGACTAGCGTAAATACGCAGTATTTT.

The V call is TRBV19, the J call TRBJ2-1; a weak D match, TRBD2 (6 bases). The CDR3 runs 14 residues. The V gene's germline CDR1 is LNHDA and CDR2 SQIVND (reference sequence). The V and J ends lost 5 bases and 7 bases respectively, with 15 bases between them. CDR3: CASSLIGSGNEQFF. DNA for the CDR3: TGTGCCAGTAGTCTTATCGGGAGCGGAAATGAGCAGTTCTTC.

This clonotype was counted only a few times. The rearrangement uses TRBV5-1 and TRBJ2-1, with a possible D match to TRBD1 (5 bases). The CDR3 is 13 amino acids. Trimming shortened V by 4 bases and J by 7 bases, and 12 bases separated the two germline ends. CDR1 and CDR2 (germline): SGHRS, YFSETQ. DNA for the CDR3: TGCGCCAGCAGCGTGGGGCCTGCTAATGAGCAGTTCTTC. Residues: CASSVGPANEQFF.

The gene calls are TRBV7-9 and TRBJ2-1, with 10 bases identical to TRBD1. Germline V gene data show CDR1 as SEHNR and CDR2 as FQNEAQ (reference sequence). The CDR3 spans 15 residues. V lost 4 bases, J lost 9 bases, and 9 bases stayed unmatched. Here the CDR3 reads CASSSRQGAAGEQFF. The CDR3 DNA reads TGTGCCAGCAGCTCGCGACAGGGGGCGGCAGGTGAGCAGTTCTTC.

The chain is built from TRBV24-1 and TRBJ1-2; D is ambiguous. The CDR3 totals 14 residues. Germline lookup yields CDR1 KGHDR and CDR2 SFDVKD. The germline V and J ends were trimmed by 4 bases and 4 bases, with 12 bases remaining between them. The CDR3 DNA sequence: TGTGCCACCAGTGACTCCAGCAGGAGCTATGGCTACACCTTC. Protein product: CATSDSSRSYGYTF.

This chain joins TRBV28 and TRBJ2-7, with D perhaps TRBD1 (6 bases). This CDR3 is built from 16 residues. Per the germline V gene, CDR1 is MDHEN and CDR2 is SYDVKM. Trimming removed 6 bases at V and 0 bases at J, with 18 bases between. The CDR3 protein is CASRPYGQSPSYEQYF. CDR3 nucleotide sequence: TGTGCCAGCAGACCCTACGGACAGTCACCCTCCTACGAGCAGTACTTC.

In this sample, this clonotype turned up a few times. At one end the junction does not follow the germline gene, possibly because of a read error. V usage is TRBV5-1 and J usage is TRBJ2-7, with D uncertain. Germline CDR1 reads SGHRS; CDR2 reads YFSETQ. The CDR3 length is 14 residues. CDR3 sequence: CASSPEVPSYGQYF. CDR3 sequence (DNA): TGCGCCAGCAGCCCCGAGGTACCCTCCTACGGGCAGTACTTC.

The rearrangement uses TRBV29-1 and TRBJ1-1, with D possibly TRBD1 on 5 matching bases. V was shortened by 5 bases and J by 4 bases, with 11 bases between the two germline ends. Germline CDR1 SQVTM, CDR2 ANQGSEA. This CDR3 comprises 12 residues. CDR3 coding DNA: TGCAGCGTTCTCAAGGGGATCACTGAAGCTTTCTTT. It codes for CSVLKGITEAFF.

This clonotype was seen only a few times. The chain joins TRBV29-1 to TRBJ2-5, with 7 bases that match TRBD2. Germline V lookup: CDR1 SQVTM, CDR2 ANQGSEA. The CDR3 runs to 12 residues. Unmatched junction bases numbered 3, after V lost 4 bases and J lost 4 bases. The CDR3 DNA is TGCAGCGTTGTGACTAGCTCAGAGACCCAGTACTTC. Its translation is CSVVTSSETQYF.

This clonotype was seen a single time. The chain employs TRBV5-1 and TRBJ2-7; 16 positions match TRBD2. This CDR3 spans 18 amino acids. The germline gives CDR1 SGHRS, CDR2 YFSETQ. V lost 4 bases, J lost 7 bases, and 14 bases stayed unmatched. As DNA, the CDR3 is TGCGCCAGCAGCCAAACCGGGACTAGCGGGGGGGGATACAATGAGCAGTACTTC. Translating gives CASSQTGTSGGGYNEQYF.

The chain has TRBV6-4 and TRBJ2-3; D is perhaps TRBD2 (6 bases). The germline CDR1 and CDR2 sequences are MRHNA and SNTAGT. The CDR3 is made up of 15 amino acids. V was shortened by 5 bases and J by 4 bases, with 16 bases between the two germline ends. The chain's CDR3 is CASSKTEGFADTQYF. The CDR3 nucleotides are TGTGCCAGCAGTAAAACGGAGGGGTTCGCAGATACGCAGTATTTT.

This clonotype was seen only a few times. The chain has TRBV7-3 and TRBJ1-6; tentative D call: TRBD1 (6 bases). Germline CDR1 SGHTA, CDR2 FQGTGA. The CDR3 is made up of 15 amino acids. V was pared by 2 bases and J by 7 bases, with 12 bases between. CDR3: CASSLGQGTNSPLHF. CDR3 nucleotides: TGTGCCAGCAGCTTAGGGCAGGGGACCAATTCACCCCTCCACTTT.

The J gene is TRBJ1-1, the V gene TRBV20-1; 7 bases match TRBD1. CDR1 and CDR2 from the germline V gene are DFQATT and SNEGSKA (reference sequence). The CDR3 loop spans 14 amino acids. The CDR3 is CRGHRQGENTEAFF. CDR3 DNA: TGCAGGGGGCACAGACAGGGCGAGAACACTGAAGCTTTCTTT.